Below, 30 T cell receptor beta chains from the same sample are listed, as sequenced in a study of vaccination and CD4 T cells after COVID-19. Treatment specified: roughly ten-day PBMC culture with coronavirus spike peptide pools or control peptides (ViraFEST assay). No antigen has been identified for these receptors. The study sequenced cultured CD4+ T cell DNA using the Oncomine TCR Beta short-read assay. TCRdb redid the calling of the PCR reads with MiXCR, one entry per CDR3 protein. In the table there are fewer than 15,000 distinct CDR3 sequences, 56% of which are singletons. The sample taken for sequencing was CD4+ T cells from blood, cultured in vitro. All receptors come from a human donor who had recovered from COVID-19.

This clonotype was found a few times. At one boundary the junction diverges from the germline segment, which might be a read error. The chain recombines TRBV5-3 with TRBJ1-2, with TRBD1 matching over 7 bases. TRBV5-3 is treated as an ORF (open reading frame) with a function not yet certain. The CDR3 loop spans 14 amino acids. CDR3 nucleotide sequence: TGTGCCAGCAGCTTGGGCCAGGGGGAGATTGGCTACACCTTC. Protein product: CASSLGQGEIGYTF.

V is TRBV20-1 and J is TRBJ1-1; D ambiguous. The CDR3 length is 15 residues. Between the trimmed V and J ends, which lost 2 bases and 1 base, there was a span of 14 bases. Per the germline V gene, CDR1 is DFQATT and CDR2 is SNEGSKA (reference sequence). CDR3 sequence (DNA): TGCAGTGCTAGATCCACTTTGAGGACGAACACTGAAGCTTTCTTT. Translated, it gives CSARSTLRTNTEAFF.

The rearrangement uses TRBV20-1 and TRBJ2-1, with 12 nucleotides matching TRBD2. CDR1 and CDR2 (germline): DFQATT, SNEGSKA (reference sequence). V trimming: 4 bases; J trimming: 6 bases; junction bases outside the gene matches: 10. The CDR3 runs to 16 residues. The CDR3 region has the DNA TGCAGTGCTACAAGACTAGCGGGAGAAGAGGGCAATGAGCAGTTCTTC. Residues: CSATRLAGEEGNEQFF.

The chain has TRBV7-8 and TRBJ2-3, with 11 bases lining up with TRBD2. V was pared by 3 bases and J by 0 bases, with 14 bases of the junction left unmatched. The CDR3 is 20 amino acids. Germline V gene data show CDR1 as SGHVS and CDR2 as FQNEAQ. The CDR3, as DNA: TGTGCCAGCAGCTTGGCCCAAACTAGCGGGAGACCACTTAGCACAGATACGCAGTATTTT. Translating it yields CASSLAQTSGRPLSTDTQYF.

V is TRBV2 and J is TRBJ2-7, with D possibly TRBD2 on 5 matching bases. Trimming shortened V by 9 bases and J by 3 bases, and 9 bases separated the two germline ends. The CDR3 covers 11 residues. Germline values: CDR1 SNHLY, CDR2 FYNNEI. Here the CDR3 DNA reads TGTGCCAGAACGGGAATCTACGAGCAGTACTTC. This encodes CARTGIYEQYF.

V gene TRBV19 combines with J gene TRBJ2-5; the D is unclear. The CDR3 spans 11 residues. Germline V gene sequence: CDR1 LNHDA, CDR2 SQIVND (reference sequence). Deletions cut 2 bases from V and 4 bases from J, with 2 bases between. Written as DNA, the CDR3 is TGTGCCAGTAGTATAAGAGAGACCCAGTACTTC. It specifies CASSIRETQYF.

Only a few counts were recorded for this clonotype. V gene TRBV24-1 combines with J gene TRBJ2-1, with TRBD2 matching over 11 bases. CDR1 is KGHDR and CDR2 is SFDVKD in the germline V gene. The V gene end was trimmed by 7 bases and the J gene end by 8 bases; junction bases not matched to a gene: 6. CDR3 length: 14 residues. The CDR3, as DNA: TGTGCCACCAGGGACGTAGCGGGAGGGGATGAGCAGTTCTTC. It is translated as CATRDVAGGDEQFF.

A few counts support this clonotype. The genes are TRBV15 and TRBJ2-1; no clear D gene. CDR3 length: 13 residues. V lost 0 bases to trimming and J lost 8 bases, with 8 bases between them. From germline, CDR1 is LNHNV and CDR2 YYDKDF (reference sequence). The CDR3 DNA reads as TGTGCCACCAGCAGAGATAGTGGAGATGAGCAGTTCTTC. Protein sequence: CATSRDSGDEQFF.

This clonotype turned up a few times. The chain employs TRBV20-1 and TRBJ1-6, with D unclear. The CDR3 sequence is 17 residues long. Trimming took 1 base from V and 0 from J, leaving 13 bases between them. Germline CDR1 is DFQATT and CDR2 is SNEGSKA (reference sequence). CDR3 protein: CSARVGIVGSYNSPLHF. The CDR3 DNA is TGCAGTGCTAGAGTGGGTATTGTGGGCTCCTATAATTCACCCCTCCACTTT.

The rearrangement joins TRBV6-1 to TRBJ2-4; 14 nucleotides align to TRBD2. Germline CDR1 and CDR2: MNHNS and SASEGT. V lost 6 bases, J lost 6 bases, and 13 bases stayed unmatched. This CDR3 is built from 18 residues. For the CDR3, the DNA is TGTGCCAGCAGAGGGACTAGCGGGAGAGGTGCAAGCGGAAACATTCAGTACTTC. Its translation: CASRGTSGRGASGNIQYF.

The chain carries TRBV18 and TRBJ2-3; 9 bases map to TRBD1. The CDR3 has 16 residues. Germline-derived CDR1 and CDR2 are KGHSH and LQKENI. After removal of 2 bases from V and 0 bases from J, the junction contained 3 bases not matched to a gene. CDR3 loop: CASSPGTGLSTDTQYF. Here the CDR3 DNA reads TGTGCCAGCTCACCAGGGACAGGGCTGAGCACAGATACGCAGTATTTT. Full variable domain (remainder filled in from reference TRBV18 and TRBJ2-3): NAGVMQNPRHLVRRRGQEARLRCSPMKGHSHVYWYRQLPEEGLKFMVYLQKENIIDESGMPKERFSAEFPKEGPSILRIQQVVRGDSAAYFCASSPGTGLSTDTQYFGPGTRLTVL.

The chain has TRBV7-9 and TRBJ1-1; possible D gene TRBD1, 5 bases. V lost 5 bases, J lost 2 bases, and 12 bases lay in between. The CDR3 is 14 residues long. Germline V CDR1 and CDR2: SEHNR, FQNEAQ (reference sequence). This CDR3 is CASSLGHTNTEAFF. CDR3 nucleotides: TGTGCCAGCAGCCTGGGGCACACCAACACTGAAGCTTTCTTT.

This clonotype was observed a few times. One end of the junction does not line up with germline, which may come from a read error. The rearrangement links TRBV19 to TRBJ1-5; D unclear. CDR3 length equals 16 residues. In germline, CDR1 is LNHDA, CDR2 SQIVND (reference sequence). The CDR3 region is CASSIWRQLSHQPQHF. Written as DNA, the CDR3 is TGTGCCAGTAGTATTTGGCGGCAGCTTAGCCATCAGCCCCAGCATTTT.

This chain joins TRBV27 and TRBJ1-5; a weak D match, TRBD1 (5 bases). Between the trimmed V and J ends, which lost 6 bases and 4 bases, there was a span of 16 bases. The CDR3 sequence is 15 residues long. CDR1 and CDR2 from the germline V gene are MNHEY and SMNVEV (reference sequence). The CDR3 DNA reads TGTGCCAGCAGCCGGGGGTCCCGGGATAATCAGCCCCAGCATTTT. It yields the protein CASSRGSRDNQPQHF.

The chain uses TRBV2 and TRBJ1-1, with unresolved D. The germline V gene encodes CDR1 SNHLY and CDR2 FYNNEI. With 3 bases removed from V and 2 bases from J, the gap between germline ends came to 7 bases. This CDR3 region has 13 residues. The CDR3: CASSDEANTEAFF. The CDR3 DNA is TGTGCCAGCAGTGACGAGGCAAACACTGAAGCTTTCTTT. Variable domain in full (rest from reference TRBV2 and TRBJ1-1): EPEVTQTPSHQVTQMGQEVILRCVPISNHLYFYWYRQILGQKVEFLVSFYNNEISEKSEIFDDQFSVERPDGSNFTLKIRSTKLEDSAMYFCASSDEANTEAFFGQGTRLTVV.

This clonotype has a single count. This chain uses TRBV28 with TRBJ1-4, with 11 bases lining up with TRBD1. This CDR3 is built from 15 residues. With 5 bases clipped from V and 5 bases from J, the junction kept 4 bases outside the gene matches. Per the germline V gene, CDR1 is MDHEN and CDR2 is SYDVKM. CDR3 loop: CASSPGQGANEKLFF. The CDR3 DNA sequence: TGTGCCAGCAGTCCAGGACAGGGGGCAAATGAAAAACTGTTTTTT.

The chain couples TRBV28 to TRBJ1-5; 9 nucleotides match TRBD1. With 4 bases clipped from V and 1 base from J, the junction kept 5 bases outside the gene matches. The CDR3 contains 16 residues. The germline V gene has CDR1 MDHEN and CDR2 SYDVKM. The CDR3 DNA follows: TGTGCCAGCAGTTCCCGGACAGGGGCGAGCAATCAGCCCCAGCATTTT. Encoded protein: CASSSRTGASNQPQHF.

This clonotype occurred once. Mismatch with germline at one junction end may stem from a read error. V is TRBV24-1 and J is TRBJ1-6; no firm D call. This CDR3 has 18 residues. Per the germline V gene, CDR1 is KGHDR and CDR2 is SFDVKD. The CDR3 region is CATRRHAEGGRSNSPPHF. For the CDR3, the DNA is TGTGCCACGCGGAGACATGCGGAGGGAGGGAGGTCGAATTCACCCCCCCACTTT.

This chain connects TRBV28 to TRBJ1-3; D gene ambiguous. The CDR3 is 14 amino acids. V was trimmed by 4 bases and J by 0 bases, leaving 7 bases between them. Germline CDR1 is MDHEN and CDR2 is SYDVKM. The CDR3 region has the DNA TGTGCCAGCAGTTCGAGGACCTCTGGAAACACCATATATTTT. Amino acids: CASSSRTSGNTIYF. The full variable domain, completed using reference TRBV28 and TRBJ1-3, is DVKVTQSSRYLVKRTGEKVFLECVQDMDHENMFWYRQDPGLGLRLIYFSYDVKMKEKGDIPEGYSVSREKKERFSLILESASTNQTSMYLCASSSRTSGNTIYFGEGSWLTVV.

The chain links TRBV28 to TRBJ1-1; D is possibly TRBD1 (5 bases). Trimming pared 6 bases from V and 1 base from J, leaving 9 bases between. This CDR3 has 13 amino acids. Per germline, CDR1 MDHEN and CDR2 SYDVKM. This chain's CDR3 is CASSSDKNTEAFF. CDR3 DNA: TGTGCCAGCAGCTCGGACAAGAACACTGAAGCTTTCTTT. The whole variable domain, filled in from reference TRBV28 and TRBJ1-1, reads DVKVTQSSRYLVKRTGEKVFLECVQDMDHENMFWYRQDPGLGLRLIYFSYDVKMKEKGDIPEGYSVSREKKERFSLILESASTNQTSMYLCASSSDKNTEAFFGQGTRLTVV.

The sample holds a few counts of this clonotype. DNA for the CDR3: TGTGCCAGCCAGGGGGTGGGTGGAATGACTCAGCCCCAGCATTTT. This encodes CASQGVGGMTQPQHF. The chain is built from TRBV18 and TRBJ1-5; TRBD1 agrees at 7 bases. This CDR3 has 15 residues. Trimming cost V 8 bases and J 6 bases; bases outside gene matches: 13. CDR1 is KGHSH and CDR2 is LQKENI in the germline V gene. Supplemented by reference TRBV18 and TRBJ1-5, the full variable domain reads NAGVMQNPRHLVRRRGQEARLRCSPMKGHSHVYWYRQLPEEGLKFMVYLQKENIIDESGMPKERFSAEFPKEGPSILRIQQVVRGDSAAYFCASQGVGGMTQPQHFGDGTRLSIL.

V usage is TRBV20-1 and J usage is TRBJ1-1; D is undetermined. Per the germline V gene, CDR1 is DFQATT and CDR2 is SNEGSKA (reference sequence). This CDR3 has 13 residues. The V end lost 5 bases, the J end lost 6 bases, and 16 bases lay between the germline ends. CDR3 residues: CSALGLYHSEAFF. The CDR3 DNA sequence: TGCAGTGCTTTAGGACTTTACCATTCTGAAGCTTTCTTT.

The chain combines TRBV2 with TRBJ2-5; no reliable D call. This CDR3 is 12 amino acids long. Trimming shortened V by 0 bases and J by 6 bases, and 5 bases separated the two germline ends. Germline CDR1 reads SNHLY; CDR2 reads FYNNEI. Here the CDR3 reads CASSEALQTQYF. CDR3 in DNA: TGTGCCAGCAGTGAAGCGCTTCAGACCCAGTACTTC.

J is TRBJ1-6 and V is TRBV5-4; TRBD1 matches 9 bases. V gave up 4 bases and J gave up 3 bases; unmatched junction bases: 5. Germline CDR1 is SGHNT and CDR2 is YYREEE (reference sequence). The CDR3 length is 16 residues. The CDR3 coding sequence is TGTGCCAGCAGCACAGGGACAGGGAACTATAATTCACCCCTCCACTTT. This codes for CASSTGTGNYNSPLHF.

The chain links TRBV20-1 to TRBJ2-7; 8 bases are shared with TRBD2. The germline V gene has CDR1 DFQATT and CDR2 SNEGSKA (reference sequence). The CDR3 contains 17 residues. The V gene end was trimmed by 3 bases and the J gene end by 0 bases; junction bases not matched to a gene: 13. CDR3 loop: CSASPYSGIVSSYEQYF. CDR3 in DNA: TGCAGTGCTAGCCCCTATAGCGGGATCGTGAGCTCCTACGAGCAGTACTTC.

The table lists this clonotype with a count of one. J is TRBJ1-6 and V is TRBV6-1; the match to TRBD1 covers 9 bases. The CDR3 totals 15 residues. Trimming cost V 6 bases and J 7 bases; bases outside gene matches: 7. Germline V lookup: CDR1 MNHNS, CDR2 SASEGT. The CDR3 nucleotides are TGTGCCAGCAGCCCCTTCGGGACAGGGAATTCACCCCTCCACTTT. This sequence encodes CASSPFGTGNSPLHF.

The V gene is TRBV4-1, the J gene TRBJ2-5; D is possibly TRBD1 or TRBD2 (7 bases each). CDR3 size: 14 residues. The germline CDR1 and CDR2 sequences are MGHRA and YSYEKL. V dropped 2 bases and J dropped 7 bases, with 14 bases sitting between them. The CDR3 loop is CASSQFGRGGTQYF. The DNA for the CDR3 is TGCGCCAGCAGCCAATTTGGCAGGGGGGGGACCCAGTACTTC.

The chain links TRBV7-3 to TRBJ1-2; D possibly corresponds to TRBD1 (6 bases). The CDR3 sequence is 14 residues long. Trimming stripped 5 bases from V and 6 bases from J, with 16 bases between. Germline loops: CDR1 SGHTA, CDR2 FQGTGA. The DNA for the CDR3 is TGTGCCAGCAGCCCCGCGGGGGGGGGGCATGGCTACACCTTC. Its translation is CASSPAGGGHGYTF.

This rearrangement joins TRBV4-1 to TRBJ2-5; D is tentatively TRBD1 or TRBD2 (8 bases each). Germline assignment: CDR1 MGHRA and CDR2 YSYEKL. This CDR3 contains 15 residues. V lost 8 bases to trimming and J lost 2 bases, with 18 bases between them. The CDR3 is CASLAGQENQETQYF. The CDR3 bases are TGCGCCAGCTTAGCGGGACAGGAAAATCAAGAGACCCAGTACTTC.

The J gene is TRBJ2-2, the V gene TRBV7-8; D could derive from TRBD1 or TRBD2 (5 bases each). V was pared by 5 bases and J by 4 bases, with 14 bases between. CDR1 and CDR2 (germline): SGHVS, FQNEAQ. The CDR3 spans 15 residues. This CDR3 reads CASSLRDPGTGELFF. Here the CDR3 DNA reads TGTGCCAGCAGCCTCCGGGACCCGGGCACCGGGGAGCTGTTTTTT.